Listed below are T cell receptor beta chains from one sample, sequenced in a study of CD8 T cells in ankylosing spondylitis. A single record per CDR3 protein comes from TCRdb applying MiXCR to the 5' RACE reads. The sample has some 300,000 distinct CDR3 sequences, around 21% seen once. Specimen: blood, either unsorted or a sorted T cell fraction (not recorded which). The receptor source for this set is a female donor with ankylosing spondylitis or in good health (not recorded which). The CDR3 runs from the conserved cysteine through the conserved F or W. The order of the fields is D gene, clone size, J gene, V gene, CDR3 DNA, CDR3 protein. D genes are given only for firm matches. Part of the rows lack a size; the others show once, few, many or a class for expanded clones.

-,few,TRBJ2-7,TRBV25-1,TGTGCCAGCAGAATCGTGCCAGACAACTCCTACGAGCAGTACTTC,CASRIVPDNSYEQYF
-,few,TRBJ2-7,TRBV20-1,TGCAGTGCTAGACGGGTTCCCCGCTCCTACGAGCAGTACTTC,CSARRVPRSYEQYF
TRBD2,few,TRBJ2-1,TRBV5-1,TGCGCCAGCCGACCTGTAATGGGGAGTAGCGGGAGGTCTTCCTACAATGAGCAGTTCTTC,CASRPVMGSSGRSSYNEQFF
TRBD1,-,TRBJ2-1,TRBV7-2,TGTGCCAGCAGCCGACAGGGGGAGGGGGGAAATGAGCAGTTCTTC,CASSRQGEGGNEQFF
TRBD2,few,TRBJ2-7,TRBV12-3/TRBV12-4,TGTGCCAGCAGACCCCCGGGGGGGAACGAGCAGTACTTC,CASRPPGGNEQYF
TRBD2,-,TRBJ2-3,TRBV11-2,TGTGCCAGCAGCTTAGTCGTTAGCGGGAGATTATTACCTGGGGGTACGCAGTATTTT,CASSLVVSGRLLPGGTQYF
TRBD1,few,TRBJ1-2,TRBV6-1,TGTGCCAGCAGGCGCGGACAGGCCTATGGCTACACCTTC,CASRRGQAYGYTF
-,few,TRBJ2-3,TRBV20-1,TGCAGTGCTAGATCGGCAGAAGATTTCACAGATACGCAGTATTTT,CSARSAEDFTDTQYF
-,many,TRBJ2-2,TRBV12-3/TRBV12-4,TGTGCCAGCAGTTTGACACCTAACACCGGGGAGCTGTTTTTT,CASSLTPNTGELFF
-,-,TRBJ1-3,TRBV20-1,TGCAGTGCGCTCCGGGAGGCGAGAAACACCATATATTTT,CSALREARNTIYF
-,many,TRBJ2-7,TRBV10-3,TGTGCCATCAGTGTTGGAACTGCCTCCTACGAGCAGTACTTC,CAISVGTASYEQYF
TRBD2,-,TRBJ2-3,TRBV6-1,TGTGCCAGTCGTGGGGGACTAGCGGGAGAGGGAGGCACAGATACGCAGTATTTT,CASRGGLAGEGGTDTQYF
TRBD2,-,TRBJ2-3,TRBV7-2,TGTGCCAGCAGTCGCGGACTAGCGGGAAGATCAGATACGCAGTATTTT,CASSRGLAGRSDTQYF
-,many,TRBJ1-1,TRBV6-5,TGTGCCAGCAGTTACTCGGGGGTGGCGGTAGCTACTGAAGCTTTCTTT,CASSYSGVAVATEAFF
TRBD2,-,TRBJ2-7,TRBV7-8,TGTGCCAGCCGACAGATATTGGGACTAGGGCCATACGAGCAGTACTTC,CASRQILGLGPYEQYF
-,few,TRBJ2-7,TRBV10-3,TGTGCCATCAGTTACTCATCTGGGATCGCCTACGAGCAGTACTTC,CAISYSSGIAYEQYF
-,-,TRBJ2-7,TRBV6-1,TGTGCCAGCAGCCCCGGGACCAAACCCTACGAGCAGTACTTC,CASSPGTKPYEQYF
-,-,TRBJ1-6,TRBV6-1,TGTGCCAGCCGTAGAAGTGTCAGATCACCCCTCCACTTT,CASRRSVRSPLHF
TRBD2,-,TRBJ2-1,TRBV7-7,TGTGCCAGCAGCCCCTACGGGGGACTAGCGGGATTCGAGCAGTTCTTC,CASSPYGGLAGFEQFF
TRBD1,-,TRBJ1-4,TRBV12-3/TRBV12-4,TGTGCCAGCAGTTTCAGGGGGGGTGAAAAACTGTTTTTT,CASSFRGGEKLFF
-,few,TRBJ1-1,TRBV5-6,TGTGCCAGCAGCCCTACAGGGAGGACTGAAGCTTTCTTT,CASSPTGRTEAFF
-,many,TRBJ1-1,TRBV12-3/TRBV12-4,TGTGCCAGCAGTTTTAATCAAGGGACTGAAGCTTTCTTT,CASSFNQGTEAFF
TRBD1,-,TRBJ1-5,TRBV12-3/TRBV12-4,TGTGCCAGCAGTTACACGGGACAGAATCAGCCCCAGCATTTT,CASSYTGQNQPQHF
TRBD2,-,TRBJ2-1,TRBV7-6,TGTGCCAGCAGCCCAAAGCTAGCGGGATTTAATGAGCAGTTCTTC,CASSPKLAGFNEQFF
-,few,TRBJ2-4,TRBV12-3/TRBV12-4,TGTGCCAGCAGCGGGACTTCTTTAAACATTCAGTACTTC,CASSGTSLNIQYF
-,-,TRBJ2-1,TRBV5-4,TGTGCCAGCCAACAGGGCCATGGGTCCCAGTTCTTC,CASQQGHGSQFF
TRBD2,-,TRBJ2-7,TRBV27,TGTGCCAGCCTCGGGCGGGAGGGCCTCGAGCAGTACTTC,CASLGREGLEQYF
TRBD2,-,TRBJ2-1,TRBV30,TGTGCCTGGAGTAGGATAGCGGGAGTCTATGAGCAGTTCTTC,CAWSRIAGVYEQFF
-,-,TRBJ2-1,TRBV11-2,TGTGCCAGCAGCTTAGATTTTGCAGCGATCTCCTACAATGAGCAGTTCTTC,CASSLDFAAISYNEQFF
-,few,TRBJ2-7,TRBV4-3,TGCGCCAGCAGCCAACTACGGTCCTACGAGCAGTACTTC,CASSQLRSYEQYF
-,-,TRBJ1-1,TRBV12-3/TRBV12-4,TGTGCCAGCGCCTCAGGGAGGACCATGAACACTGAAGCTTTCTTT,CASASGRTMNTEAFF
-,-,TRBJ2-7,TRBV3-1,TGTGCCAGCAGCCATAGAGGCGGAAACTACGAGCAGTACTTC,CASSHRGGNYEQYF
-,few,TRBJ1-1,TRBV7-6,TGTGCCAGCAGCCCCCGTACTGAGACTGAAGCTTTCTTT,CASSPRTETEAFF
-,-,TRBJ2-2,TRBV12-5,TGTGCTAGTGGTCCCCCAGAAGGGAACGGGGAGCTGTTTTTT,CASGPPEGNGELFF
TRBD2,-,TRBJ2-1,TRBV5-1,TGCGCCAGCACAGGGCGGGAGGGCCTCCGCAATGAGCAGTTCTTC,CASTGREGLRNEQFF
-,many,TRBJ2-1,TRBV24-1,TGTGCCACCAGTGATTGGGGGAAGGCTGAGCAGTTCTTC,CATSDWGKAEQFF
-,-,TRBJ1-6,TRBV5-1,TGCGCCAGCAGCCTTGGGGACTCAAATAATTCACCCCTCCACTTT,CASSLGDSNNSPLHF
-,-,TRBJ2-1,TRBV5-6,TGTGCCAGCAGCTTGGAGGACAGAATACGGGAGCAGTTCTTC,CASSLEDRIREQFF
-,-,TRBJ2-7,TRBV4-1,TGCGCCAGCAGCCAAAGGGGGACGAGCTCCTACGAGCAGTACTTC,CASSQRGTSSYEQYF
-,few,TRBJ2-2,TRBV2,TGTGCCAGCATGGGCCTACAGGGAAAAGCCGGGGAGCTGTTTTTT,CASMGLQGKAGELFF
-,few,TRBJ2-1,TRBV2,TGTGCCAGCAGTGAATGGGACTGGGGGAACAATGAGCAGTTCTTC,CASSEWDWGNNEQFF
-,-,TRBJ2-1,TRBV4-1,TGCGCCAGCAGCCAAGATTTGGAGGGACGAGGGAATGAGCAGTTCTTC,CASSQDLEGRGNEQFF
TRBD2,many,TRBJ2-3,TRBV5-1,TGTGCCAGCTCACTTGGACTAGCCACAGATACGCAGTATTTT,CASSLGLATDTQYF
-,-,TRBJ2-1,TRBV5-5,TGTGCCAGCAACCGCGGAGTCTCCTACAATGAGCAGTTCTTC,CASNRGVSYNEQFF
TRBD1,-,TRBJ1-3,TRBV20-1,TGCAGTGCGTATCGGGACAGCCTCCTAAGGAACACCATATATTTT,CSAYRDSLLRNTIYF
-,few,TRBJ1-2,TRBV6-5,TGTGCCAGCAGTTACACTTCTGGACAGCCCGGGGGCTACACCTTC,CASSYTSGQPGGYTF
-,many,TRBJ2-1,TRBV20-1,TGCAGTGCTACCGGGATCAGTGGCAATGAGCAGTTCTTC,CSATGISGNEQFF